The 2 T cell receptor beta chains given below trace back to one sample, sequenced in a study of control samples from healthy donors and cancer patients. The repertoire was sequenced with immunoSEQ multiplex PCR; TCRdb's copy has only in-frame clones and lacks some. The repertoire holds approximately 80,000 clones, with roughly 84% as singletons. Sequences were obtained from blood. The receptors derive from a woman in her fifties or sixties in good health.

The J gene is TRBJ2-1, the V gene TRBV5-1, with D tentatively TRBD1 (6 bases). This CDR3 contains 12 residues. Looked up from germline, CDR1 is SGHRS and CDR2 is YFSETQ. Trimming stripped 2 bases from V and 11 bases from J, with 11 bases between. CDR3 amino acids: CASSLTGTQQFF. As DNA, the CDR3 is TGCGCCAGCAGCTTAACCGGGACACAGCAGTTCTTC.

This clone has just one count. The V call is TRBV18, the J call TRBJ2-2; perhaps TRBD2 as D (7 bases). The CDR3 runs to 16 residues. Per the germline V gene, CDR1 is KGHSH and CDR2 is LQKENI. V lost 4 bases and J lost 2, with 14 bases in between. CDR3 sequence: CASSRQAGTNTGELFF. The CDR3 DNA reads as TGTGCCAGCTCACGTCAAGCGGGGACAAACACCGGGGAGCTGTTTTTT.